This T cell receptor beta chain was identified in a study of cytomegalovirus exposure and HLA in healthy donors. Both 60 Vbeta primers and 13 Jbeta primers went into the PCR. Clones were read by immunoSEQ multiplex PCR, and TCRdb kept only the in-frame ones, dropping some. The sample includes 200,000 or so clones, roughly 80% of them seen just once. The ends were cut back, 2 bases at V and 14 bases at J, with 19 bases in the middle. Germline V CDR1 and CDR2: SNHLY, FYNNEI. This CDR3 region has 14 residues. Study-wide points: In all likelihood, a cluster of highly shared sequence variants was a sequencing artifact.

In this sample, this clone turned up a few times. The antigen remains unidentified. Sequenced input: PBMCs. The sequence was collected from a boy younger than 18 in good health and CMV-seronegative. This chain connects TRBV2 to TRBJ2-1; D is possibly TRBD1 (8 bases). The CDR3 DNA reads TGTGCCAGCAGTGAACGGGCAGGGGGCGCGGGGGAGTTCTTC. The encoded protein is CASSERAGGAGEFF.